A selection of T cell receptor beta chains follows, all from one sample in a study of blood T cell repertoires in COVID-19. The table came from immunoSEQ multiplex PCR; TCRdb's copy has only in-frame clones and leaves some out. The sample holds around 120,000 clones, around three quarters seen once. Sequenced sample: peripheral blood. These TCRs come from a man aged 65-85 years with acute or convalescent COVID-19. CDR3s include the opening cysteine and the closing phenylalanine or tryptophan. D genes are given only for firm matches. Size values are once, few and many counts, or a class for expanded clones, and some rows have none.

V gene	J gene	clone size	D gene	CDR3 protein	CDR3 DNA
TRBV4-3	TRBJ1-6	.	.	CASSQESAASYNSPLHF	TGCGCCAGCAGCCAAGAGTCGGCGGCATCCTATAATTCACCCCTCCACTTT
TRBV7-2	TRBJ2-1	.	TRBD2	CASSLARTSGSYNEQFF	TGTGCCAGCAGCTTAGCCAGGACTAGCGGCTCCTACAATGAGCAGTTCTTC
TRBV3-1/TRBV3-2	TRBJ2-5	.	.	CASSQNEGGTQYF	TGTGCCAGCAGCCAGAATGAGGGAGGGACCCAGTACTTC
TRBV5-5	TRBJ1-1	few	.	CASSLGANIATEAFF	TGTGCCAGCAGCTTAGGAGCAAATATTGCCACTGAAGCTTTCTTT
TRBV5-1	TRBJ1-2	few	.	CASSFSPDNGYGYTF	TGCGCCAGCAGCTTTTCCCCGGACAATGGCTATGGCTACACCTTC
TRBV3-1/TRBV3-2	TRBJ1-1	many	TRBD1	CASSPTGTGGRAFF	TGTGCCAGCAGCCCTACCGGGACAGGGGGCAGAGCTTTCTTT
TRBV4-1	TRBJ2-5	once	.	CASSQPGPGRETQYF	TGCGCCAGCAGCCAACCTGGCCCGGGGAGGGAGACCCAGTACTTC
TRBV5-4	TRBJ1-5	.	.	CASSPDGQSWPQHF	TGTGCCAGCAGCCCGGACGGACAATCATGGCCCCAGCATTTT
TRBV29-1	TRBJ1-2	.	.	CSMQIGQYGYTF	TGCAGCATGCAAATTGGACAGTATGGCTACACCTTC
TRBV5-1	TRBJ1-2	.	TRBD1	CASSWDGTGSGYTF	TGCGCCAGCAGCTGGGATGGGACAGGGAGCGGCTACACCTTC
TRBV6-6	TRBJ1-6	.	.	CASSLRGADSPLHF	TGTGCCAGCAGTCTGCGGGGGGCAGACTCACCCCTCCACTTT
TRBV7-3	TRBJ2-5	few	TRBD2	CASSPSRTSFETQYF	TGTGCCAGCAGCCCCTCCCGGACTAGCTTTGAGACCCAGTACTTC
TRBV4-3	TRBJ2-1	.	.	CASSQTSWAYNEQFF	TGCGCCAGCAGCCAAACTAGTTGGGCCTACAATGAGCAGTTCTTC
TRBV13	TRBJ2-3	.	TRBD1	CASSTRGLDYTDTQYF	TGTGCCAGCAGCACCAGGGGGCTTGACTACACAGATACGCAGTATTTT
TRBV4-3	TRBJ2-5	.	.	CASSQPDGKETQYF	TGCGCCAGCAGCCAGCCGGACGGGAAAGAGACCCAGTACTTC
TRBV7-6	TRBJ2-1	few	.	CASSKDHYYNEQFF	TGTGCCAGCAGCAAAGACCACTATTACAATGAGCAGTTCTTC
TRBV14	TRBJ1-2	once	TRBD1	CASSSGTGFGGTF	TGTGCCAGCAGCTCCGGGACAGGGTTTGGAGGCACCTTC
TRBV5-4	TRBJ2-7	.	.	CASSIRDISYEQYF	TGTGCCAGCAGCATCCGGGACATATCCTACGAGCAGTACTTC
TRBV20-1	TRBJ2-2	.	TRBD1	CSASETGTGELFF	TGCAGTGCTAGTGAGACAGGGACCGGGGAGCTGTTTTTT
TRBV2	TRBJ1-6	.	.	CASSGENRGNSPLHF	TGTGCCAGCAGTGGGGAGAACCGGGGTAATTCACCCCTCCACTTT
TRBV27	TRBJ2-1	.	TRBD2	CASSLLLAGGPREQFF	TGTGCCAGCAGTTTACTTCTAGCGGGGGGGCCCCGTGAGCAGTTCTTC
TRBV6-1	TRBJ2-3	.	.	CASSEAGTSTDTQYF	TGTGCCAGCAGTGAGGCAGGGACTAGCACAGATACGCAGTATTTT
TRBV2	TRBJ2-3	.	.	CASSALPGSLGQYF	TGTGCCAGCAGCGCGCTACCGGGATCCCTGGGGCAGTATTTT
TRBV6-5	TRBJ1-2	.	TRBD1	CASSSTGGRYGYTF	TGTGCCAGCAGCTCTACAGGGGGCCGGTATGGCTACACCTTC
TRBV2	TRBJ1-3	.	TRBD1	CASSAGQGTNTIYF	TGTGCCAGCAGTGCTGGACAGGGAACGAACACCATATATTTT
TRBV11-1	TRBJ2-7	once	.	CASSLLPDEQYF	TGTGCCAGCAGCCTTCTCCCGGACGAGCAGTACTTC
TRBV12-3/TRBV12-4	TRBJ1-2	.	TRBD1	CASRDRVYGYTF	TGTGCCAGCAGAGACAGGGTCTATGGCTACACCTTC
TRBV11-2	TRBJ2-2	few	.	CASSVLRGPNTGELFF	TGTGCCAGCAGCGTCCTTCGCGGGCCGAACACCGGGGAGCTGTTTTTT
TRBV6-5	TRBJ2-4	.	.	CASSYGPIQYF	TGTGCCAGCAGTTACGGGCCCATTCAGTACTTC
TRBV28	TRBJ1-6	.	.	CASRIQQVNSPLHF	TGTGCCAGCCGTATCCAACAGGTTAATTCACCCCTCCACTTT
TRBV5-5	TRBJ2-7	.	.	CASSLLPGDEQYF	TGTGCCAGCAGCTTGCTCCCGGGGGACGAGCAGTACTTC
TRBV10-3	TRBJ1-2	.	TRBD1	CAISGDRTEIYGYTF	TGTGCCATCAGCGGGGACAGGACCGAGATCTACGGCTACACCTTC
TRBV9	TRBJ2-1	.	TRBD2	CASSDRTSGDEQFF	TGTGCCAGCAGCGACCGGACTAGCGGCGATGAGCAGTTCTTC
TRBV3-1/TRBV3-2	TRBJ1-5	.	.	CASSQDLASQPQHF	TGTGCCAGCAGCCAAGACCTAGCAAGCCAGCCCCAGCATTTT
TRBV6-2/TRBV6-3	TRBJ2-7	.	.	CASSLQGAEQYF	TGTGCCAGCAGTTTACAGGGTGCCGAGCAGTACTTC
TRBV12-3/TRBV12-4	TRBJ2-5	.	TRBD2	CASSPRLAGMQYF	TGTGCCAGCAGTCCCCGGCTAGCGGGGATGCAATACTTC
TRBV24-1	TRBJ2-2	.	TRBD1	CATSDGYTGGRNTGELFF	TGTGCCACCAGTGACGGCTATACAGGGGGCAGGAACACCGGGGAGCTGTTTTTT
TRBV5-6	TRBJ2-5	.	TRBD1	CASSLTSGGPETQYF	TGTGCCAGCAGCTTAACCTCAGGGGGCCCAGAGACCCAGTACTTC
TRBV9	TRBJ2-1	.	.	CASSVSGLGGANNEQFF	TGTGCCAGCAGCGTATCCGGCCTGGGTGGAGCAAACAATGAGCAGTTCTTC
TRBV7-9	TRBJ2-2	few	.	CASSLVSLEDSPAELFF	TGTGCCAGCAGCTTAGTGTCCCTCGAGGACAGCCCAGCGGAGCTGTTTTTT
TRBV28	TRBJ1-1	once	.	CASLIGQNTEAFF	TGTGCCAGCCTTATTGGGCAGAACACTGAAGCTTTCTTT
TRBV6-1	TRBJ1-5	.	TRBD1	CASSETGGGQPQHF	TGTGCCAGCAGTGAGACAGGGGGCGGTCAGCCCCAGCATTTT
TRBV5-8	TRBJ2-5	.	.	CASSSGMAGQETQYF	TGTGCCAGCAGCTCGGGGATGGCAGGACAAGAGACCCAGTACTTC
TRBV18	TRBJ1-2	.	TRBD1	CASSPSTGVVDYGYTF	TGTGCCAGCTCACCATCAACAGGGGTCGTAGACTATGGCTACACCTTC
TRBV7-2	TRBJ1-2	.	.	CASSLSRGSYGYTF	TGTGCCAGCAGCTTAAGTCGGGGGAGCTATGGCTACACCTTC
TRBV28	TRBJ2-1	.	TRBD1	CASSLIGQGTYNEQFF	TGTGCCAGCAGTCTTATAGGACAGGGGACTTACAATGAGCAGTTCTTC
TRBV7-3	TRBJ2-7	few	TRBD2	CASSLVAGGGYEQYF	TGTGCCAGCAGCTTAGTAGCCGGGGGAGGGTACGAGCAGTACTTC
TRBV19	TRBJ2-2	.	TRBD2	CASSIGGLVPGELFF	TGTGCCAGTAGTATTGGGGGACTAGTTCCCGGGGAGCTGTTTTTT
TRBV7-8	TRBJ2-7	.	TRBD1	CASSMTGDHEQYF	TGTGCCAGCAGTATGACAGGGGATCACGAGCAGTACTTC